Listed below are T cell receptor beta chains from one sample, sequenced in a study of identical twins. TCRdb processed the 5' RACE reads anew with MiXCR; each CDR3 protein has one entry. The table lists approximately 210,000 distinct CDR3 sequences, roughly 10% of them singletons. Material: memory (CD45RO+) T cells sorted from blood. The receptors come from a woman aged 18-29 years in good health. The CDR3 runs from the conserved cysteine through the conserved F or W. The D gene is left open where the match is weak. Expanded clones get a size class; other rows say once, few or many, or leave the size out.

size | J | V | D | CDR3 | DNA
NA | TRBJ1-1 | TRBV10-2 | NA | CASRWGEEDSEAFF | TGCGCCAGCAGGTGGGGGGAAGAGGACTCCGAAGCTTTCTTT
NA | TRBJ2-3 | TRBV5-1 | TRBD2 | CASKAGVRDTQYF | TGCGCCAGCAAGGCGGGGGTGAGGGATACGCAGTATTTT
NA | TRBJ1-2 | TRBV29-1 | NA | CSAQGTAANYGYTF | TGCAGCGCCCAAGGGACTGCCGCTAACTATGGCTACACCTTC
NA | TRBJ2-7 | TRBV4-3 | NA | CASSRASGPYYEQYF | TGCGCCAGCAGCCGGGCCTCGGGACCGTACTACGAGCAGTACTTC
NA | TRBJ2-7 | TRBV19 | TRBD2 | CASQLAGGREQYF | TGTGCCAGCCAACTAGCGGGAGGGCGCGAGCAGTACTTC
few | TRBJ2-7 | TRBV9 | NA | CASSESTGSSYEQYF | TGTGCCAGCAGCGAATCGACAGGCAGCTCCTACGAGCAGTACTTC
many | TRBJ2-1 | TRBV7-6 | NA | CASSPNGYEQFF | TGTGCCAGCAGCCCAAATGGGTATGAGCAGTTCTTC
NA | TRBJ2-1 | TRBV11-2 | NA | CASSPPPGGQFF | TGTGCCAGCAGCCCCCCCCCGGGTGGACAGTTCTTC
many | TRBJ1-1 | TRBV7-2 | NA | CASSLARGNTEAFF | TGTGCCAGCAGCTTAGCGAGGGGGAACACTGAAGCTTTCTTT
few | TRBJ1-2 | TRBV6-1 | NA | CASTSTRQGNYGYTF | TGTGCCAGCACCTCCACCCGGCAGGGTAACTATGGCTACACCTTC
few | TRBJ2-1 | TRBV7-2 | TRBD1 | CASSLGTGYNEQFF | TGTGCCAGCAGCTTAGGGACAGGGTACAATGAGCAGTTCTTC
NA | TRBJ2-1 | TRBV2 | NA | CASSVLSGPSEQFF | TGTGCCAGCAGTGTCCTTTCGGGGCCTTCGGAGCAGTTCTTC
many | TRBJ1-5 | TRBV12-3/TRBV12-4 | TRBD1 | CASRNTGGGNQPQHF | TGTGCCAGCAGAAACACAGGGGGCGGCAATCAGCCCCAGCATTTT
many | TRBJ2-1 | TRBV11-3 | NA | CASSLGDSRGNEQFF | TGTGCCAGCAGCTTAGGGGACTCTCGTGGTAATGAGCAGTTCTTC
many | TRBJ1-1 | TRBV6-1 | NA | CASTPSGDRGTEAFF | TGTGCCAGCACCCCGTCGGGGGACCGGGGCACTGAAGCTTTCTTT
few | TRBJ1-2 | TRBV5-6 | NA | CASSELHADYGYTF | TGTGCCAGCAGCGAACTGCATGCTGACTATGGCTACACCTTC
NA | TRBJ2-2 | TRBV5-4 | NA | CASSSGTANTGELFF | TGTGCCAGCAGCTCTGGGACGGCGAACACCGGGGAGCTGTTTTTT
many | TRBJ1-3 | TRBV20-1 | TRBD1 | CSARDRVRSWSGNTIYF | TGCAGTGCTAGGGACAGGGTTCGGTCTTGGTCTGGAAACACCATATATTTT
NA | TRBJ1-4 | TRBV28 | NA | CASSMGHKKLFF | TGTGCCAGCAGCATGGGACATAAAAAACTGTTTTTT
few | TRBJ1-3 | TRBV7-6 | TRBD1 | CASSLGTGYGNTIYF | TGTGCCAGCAGCTTAGGGACAGGGTACGGCAACACCATATATTTT
few | TRBJ2-5 | TRBV29-1 | NA | CSVEDRISQYF | TGCAGCGTTGAAGATCGCATCTCCCAGTACTTC
many | TRBJ1-2 | TRBV12-3/TRBV12-4 | NA | CASSLGRFGYYTF | TGTGCCAGCAGCCTCGGACGGTTTGGATATTACACCTTC
many | TRBJ1-4 | TRBV12-3/TRBV12-4 | NA | CASSLGPPGGEKLFF | TGTGCCAGCAGTTTAGGGCCTCCCGGGGGTGAAAAACTGTTTTTT
many | TRBJ1-5 | TRBV10-2 | NA | CASSGSWGAGQPQHF | TGCGCCAGCAGTGGGTCTTGGGGGGCCGGTCAGCCCCAGCATTTT
NA | TRBJ2-2 | TRBV7-8 | NA | CASSPSWGRVDSGELFF | TGTGCCAGCAGCCCATCTTGGGGGCGGGTCGACTCCGGGGAGCTGTTTTTT
NA | TRBJ2-7 | TRBV11-2 | NA | CANGRSSYEQYF | TGTGCCAACGGACGGAGCTCCTACGAGCAGTACTTC
many | TRBJ2-5 | TRBV20-1 | NA | CSAPQGGETQYF | TGCAGTGCTCCACAGGGAGGAGAGACCCAGTACTTC
NA | TRBJ2-7 | TRBV18 | TRBD1 | CASSSVGQGSYEQYF | TGTGCCAGCTCATCAGTGGGACAGGGCTCCTACGAGCAGTACTTC
NA | TRBJ2-1 | TRBV5-1 | TRBD2 | CASRPSGAYSYNEQFF | TGCGCCAGCAGACCCAGCGGGGCCTACTCCTACAATGAGCAGTTCTTC
few | TRBJ1-2 | TRBV27 | TRBD1 | CASSPAWDRLYGYTF | TGTGCCAGCAGTCCAGCGTGGGACAGACTCTATGGCTACACCTTC
NA | TRBJ2-1 | TRBV3-1 | NA | CASSPPQRFNEQFF | TGTGCCAGCAGCCCCCCCCAGCGGTTCAATGAGCAGTTCTTC
NA | TRBJ2-7 | TRBV20-1 | TRBD2 | CSARDDLAGGPYEQYF | TGCAGTGCTAGGGACGATCTAGCGGGAGGTCCCTACGAGCAGTACTTC
NA | TRBJ1-2 | TRBV29-1 | NA | CSVSKYGYTF | TGCAGCGTTTCCAAATATGGCTACACCTTC
NA | TRBJ2-6 | TRBV6-2/TRBV6-3 | NA | CASSNRVSGANVLTF | TGTGCCAGCAGTAACCGGGTCTCTGGGGCCAACGTCCTGACTTTC
many | TRBJ2-1 | TRBV4-3 | NA | CASRPGPRYNEQFF | TGCGCCAGCAGGCCGGGACCAAGGTACAATGAGCAGTTCTTC
few | TRBJ1-2 | TRBV12-3/TRBV12-4 | NA | CASSFGSDHYGYTF | TGTGCCAGCAGTTTCGGCAGCGATCACTATGGCTACACCTTC
few | TRBJ2-1 | TRBV3-1 | NA | CASSQDLGAGNNEQFF | TGTGCCAGCAGCCAAGATTTGGGCGCCGGGAACAATGAGCAGTTCTTC
NA | TRBJ2-6 | TRBV9 | NA | CASSVDITGANVLTF | TGTGCCAGCAGCGTGGACATTACTGGGGCCAACGTCCTGACTTTC
NA | TRBJ2-1 | TRBV9 | NA | CASSDRLSSYNEQFF | TGTGCCAGCAGCGATCGCCTGAGCTCCTACAATGAGCAGTTCTTC
many | TRBJ1-3 | TRBV7-2 | NA | CASSFGGSGNTIYF | TGTGCCAGCAGCTTCGGGGGTTCTGGAAACACCATATATTTT
few | TRBJ2-1 | TRBV18 | TRBD1 | CASSPKDRGSLDHEQFF | TGTGCCAGCTCACCAAAGGACAGGGGATCCTTGGACCATGAGCAGTTCTTC
NA | TRBJ1-4 | TRBV30 | NA | CAWSVGGRKEKLFF | TGTGCCTGGAGTGTCGGAGGTAGAAAGGAAAAACTGTTTTTT
few | TRBJ2-4 | TRBV20-1 | NA | CSAREVQGGRNIQYF | TGCAGTGCTAGAGAGGTCCAGGGTGGAAGGAACATTCAGTACTTC
few | TRBJ1-1 | TRBV3-1 | NA | CASSAAAEAFF | TGTGCCAGCAGCGCCGCCGCTGAAGCTTTCTTT
few | TRBJ1-1 | TRBV7-9 | NA | CASSLEGRGRRTEAFF | TGTGCCAGCAGCTTAGAGGGCAGGGGAAGAAGGACTGAAGCTTTCTTT
few | TRBJ2-7 | TRBV7-9 | TRBD2 | CASSLLLAGAEQYF | TGTGCCAGCAGCCTCTTACTAGCGGGAGCGGAGCAGTACTTC
few | TRBJ1-4 | TRBV10-3 | TRBD1 | CAISRGQGREEKLFF | TGTGCCATCAGCCGCGGACAGGGTAGAGAGGAAAAACTGTTTTTT
NA | TRBJ2-5 | TRBV11-2 | TRBD2 | CASSPLATSGRAEYQETQYF | TGTGCCAGCAGCCCGCTGGCCACTAGCGGGAGGGCCGAGTACCAAGAGACCCAGTACTTC
few | TRBJ1-1 | TRBV30 | NA | CAWSWGTEAFF | TGTGCCTGGAGTTGGGGCACTGAAGCTTTCTTT
many | TRBJ1-6 | TRBV7-9 | NA | CASSLGRSNSPLHF | TGTGCCAGCAGCCTAGGGCGTAGTAATTCACCCCTCCACTTT
few | TRBJ1-1 | TRBV29-1 | NA | CSVVPGAPTEAFF | TGCAGCGTTGTTCCAGGGGCCCCCACTGAAGCTTTCTTT
NA | TRBJ2-3 | TRBV7-9 | TRBD2 | CASRASGATSPTDTQYF | TGTGCCAGCAGGGCCAGCGGGGCCACATCCCCCACAGATACGCAGTATTTT
NA | TRBJ2-7 | TRBV6-1 | NA | CASRAGGMRIYEQYF | TGTGCCAGCAGGGCGGGCGGGATGCGAATCTACGAGCAGTACTTC
few | TRBJ2-3 | TRBV12-3/TRBV12-4 | NA | CASSPQLVSNLNDYTDTQYF | TGTGCCAGCAGTCCTCAACTAGTGTCGAATCTTAACGACTATACAGATACGCAGTATTTT